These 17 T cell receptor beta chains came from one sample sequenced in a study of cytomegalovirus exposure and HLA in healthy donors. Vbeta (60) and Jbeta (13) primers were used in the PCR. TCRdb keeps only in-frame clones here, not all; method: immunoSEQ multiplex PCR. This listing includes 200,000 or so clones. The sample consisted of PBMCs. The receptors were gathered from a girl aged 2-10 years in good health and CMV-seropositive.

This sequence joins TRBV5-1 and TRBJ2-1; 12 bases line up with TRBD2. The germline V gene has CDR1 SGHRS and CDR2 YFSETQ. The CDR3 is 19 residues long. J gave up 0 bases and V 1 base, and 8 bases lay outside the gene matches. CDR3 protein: CASSLRLAGVPSSYNEQFF. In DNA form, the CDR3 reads TGCGCCAGCAGCTTGAGACTAGCGGGAGTCCCGAGCTCCTACAATGAGCAGTTCTTC.

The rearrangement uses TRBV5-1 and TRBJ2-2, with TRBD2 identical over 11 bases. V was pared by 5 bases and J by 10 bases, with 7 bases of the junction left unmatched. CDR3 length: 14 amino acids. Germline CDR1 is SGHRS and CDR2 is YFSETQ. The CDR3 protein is CASRNKLAGAELFF. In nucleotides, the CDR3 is TGCGCCAGCAGGAACAAACTAGCGGGAGCGGAGCTGTTTTTT.

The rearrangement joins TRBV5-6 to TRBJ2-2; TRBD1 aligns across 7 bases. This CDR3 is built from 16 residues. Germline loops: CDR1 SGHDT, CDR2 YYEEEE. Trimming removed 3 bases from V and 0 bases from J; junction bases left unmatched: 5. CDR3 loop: CASSWTGLSNTGELFF. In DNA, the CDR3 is TGTGCCAGCAGCTGGACAGGTCTATCGAACACCGGGGAGCTGTTTTTT.

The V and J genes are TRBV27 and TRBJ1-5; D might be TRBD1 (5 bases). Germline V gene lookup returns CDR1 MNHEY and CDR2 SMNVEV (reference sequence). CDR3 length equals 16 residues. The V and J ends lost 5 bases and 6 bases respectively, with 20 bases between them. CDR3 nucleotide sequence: TGTGCCAGCAGTCCCCACGCTCGACAGTGGGGTCAGCCCCAGCATTTT. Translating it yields CASSPHARQWGQPQHF.

The chain's CDR3 is CASSSGTSGTTDTQYF. For the CDR3, the DNA is TGTGCCAGCAGTTCCGGGACTAGCGGAACCACAGATACGCAGTATTTT. The V and J genes are TRBV27 and TRBJ2-3, with 11 bases aligning to TRBD2. CDR1 is MNHEY, CDR2 SMNVEV, per germline (reference sequence). This CDR3 comprises 16 residues. The trim removed 4 bases at V and 2 bases at J, leaving 5 bases unmatched.

The CDR3 coding sequence is TGTGCCAGTAGTGTCCGCGGCCGTACCTACAATGAGCAGTTCTTC. This codes for CASSVRGRTYNEQFF. The rearrangement links TRBV19 to TRBJ2-1; unclear D gene. The CDR3 runs to 15 residues. Germline loops: CDR1 LNHDA, CDR2 SQIVND (reference sequence). Trimming removed 5 bases from V and 2 bases from J, with 13 bases in between.

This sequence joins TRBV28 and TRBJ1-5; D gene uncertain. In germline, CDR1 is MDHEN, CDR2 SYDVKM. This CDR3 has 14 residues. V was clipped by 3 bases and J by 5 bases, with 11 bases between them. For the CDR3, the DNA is TGTGCCAGCAGTTTCTCCGACAACTATCAGCCCCAGCATTTT. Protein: CASSFSDNYQPQHF.

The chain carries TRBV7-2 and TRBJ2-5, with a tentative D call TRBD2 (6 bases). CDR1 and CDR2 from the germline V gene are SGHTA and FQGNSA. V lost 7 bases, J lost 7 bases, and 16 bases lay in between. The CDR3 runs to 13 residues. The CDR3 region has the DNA TGTGCCAGCACCACCAGCGGGTTCGGGACCCAGTACTTC. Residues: CASTTSGFGTQYF.

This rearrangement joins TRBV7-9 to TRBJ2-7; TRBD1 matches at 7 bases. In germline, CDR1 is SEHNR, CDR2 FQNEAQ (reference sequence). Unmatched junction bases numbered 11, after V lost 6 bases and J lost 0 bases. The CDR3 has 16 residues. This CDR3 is CASSRRDSSFSYEQYF. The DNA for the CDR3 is TGTGCCAGCAGTCGCCGGGACAGCAGCTTCTCCTACGAGCAGTACTTC. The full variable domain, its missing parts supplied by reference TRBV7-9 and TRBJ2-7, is DTGVSQNPRHKITKRGQNVTFRCDPISEHNRLYWYRQTLGQGPEFLTYFQNEAQLEKSRLLSDRFSAERPKGSFSTLEIQRTEQGDSAMYLCASSRRDSSFSYEQYFGPGTRLTVT.

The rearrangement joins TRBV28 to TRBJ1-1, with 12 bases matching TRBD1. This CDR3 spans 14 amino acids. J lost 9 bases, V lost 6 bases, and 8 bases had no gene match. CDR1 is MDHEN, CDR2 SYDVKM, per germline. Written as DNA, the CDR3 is TGTGCCAGCAGCTCCCCCGGGACAGGGGGCCAAGCTTTCTTT. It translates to CASSSPGTGGQAFF.

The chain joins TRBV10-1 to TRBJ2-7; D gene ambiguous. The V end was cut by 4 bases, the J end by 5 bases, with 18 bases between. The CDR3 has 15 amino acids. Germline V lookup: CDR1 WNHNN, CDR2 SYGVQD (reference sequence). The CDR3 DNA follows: TGCGCCAGCAGTGCCGGTCGGCTAGTCGGTCACGAGCAGTACTTC. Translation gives CASSAGRLVGHEQYF.

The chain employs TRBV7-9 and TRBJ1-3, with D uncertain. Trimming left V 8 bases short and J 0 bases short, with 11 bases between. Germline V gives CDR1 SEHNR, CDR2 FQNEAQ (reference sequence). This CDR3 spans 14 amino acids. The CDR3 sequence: CASRVEHSGNTIYF. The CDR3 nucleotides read TGTGCCAGCCGGGTGGAGCACTCTGGAAACACCATATATTTT.

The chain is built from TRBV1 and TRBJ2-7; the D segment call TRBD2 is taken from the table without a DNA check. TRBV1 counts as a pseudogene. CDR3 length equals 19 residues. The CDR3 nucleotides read TGCACCAGCAGCCAAGTATTAGAGAGGGGGAGGGCGCCCTCCTACGAGCAGTACTTC. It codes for CTSSQVLERGRAPSYEQYF.

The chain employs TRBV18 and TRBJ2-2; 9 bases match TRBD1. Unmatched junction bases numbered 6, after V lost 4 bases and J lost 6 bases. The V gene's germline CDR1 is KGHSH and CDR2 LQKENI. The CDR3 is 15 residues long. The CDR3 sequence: CASSQGQGRPGELFF. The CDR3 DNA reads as TGTGCCAGCTCACAGGGACAGGGCCGGCCCGGGGAGCTGTTTTTT.

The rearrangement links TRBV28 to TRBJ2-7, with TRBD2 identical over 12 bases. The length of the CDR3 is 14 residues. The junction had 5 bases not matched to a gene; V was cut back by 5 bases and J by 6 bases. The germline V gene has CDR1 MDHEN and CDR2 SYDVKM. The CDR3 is CASSNRGLAGEQYF. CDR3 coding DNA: TGTGCCAGCAGTAACCGGGGACTAGCGGGCGAGCAGTACTTC.

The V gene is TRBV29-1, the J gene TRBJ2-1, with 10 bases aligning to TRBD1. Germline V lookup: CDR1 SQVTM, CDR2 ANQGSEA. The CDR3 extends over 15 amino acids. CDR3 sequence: CSLREGQGPYNEQFF. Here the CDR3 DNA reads TGCAGTCTAAGAGAGGGACAGGGGCCCTACAATGAGCAGTTCTTC.

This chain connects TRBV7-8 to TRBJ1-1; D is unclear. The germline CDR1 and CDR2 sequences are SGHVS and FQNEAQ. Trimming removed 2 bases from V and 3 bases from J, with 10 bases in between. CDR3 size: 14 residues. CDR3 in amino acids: CASSLTIRDTEAFF. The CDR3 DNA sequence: TGTGCCAGCAGCTTAACTATCCGGGACACTGAAGCTTTCTTT.